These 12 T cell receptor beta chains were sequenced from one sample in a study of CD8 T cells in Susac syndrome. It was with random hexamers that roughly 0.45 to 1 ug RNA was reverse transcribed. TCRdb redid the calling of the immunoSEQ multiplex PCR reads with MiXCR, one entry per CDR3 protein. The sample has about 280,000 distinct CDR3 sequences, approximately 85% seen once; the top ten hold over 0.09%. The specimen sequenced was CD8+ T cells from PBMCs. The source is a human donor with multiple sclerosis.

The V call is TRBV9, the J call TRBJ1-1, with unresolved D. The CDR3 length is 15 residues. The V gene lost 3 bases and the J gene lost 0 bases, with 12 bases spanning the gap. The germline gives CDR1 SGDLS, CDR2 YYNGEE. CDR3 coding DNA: TGTGCCAGCAGCGCCGAGGGCAGCATGAACACTGAAGCTTTCTTT. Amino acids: CASSAEGSMNTEAFF.

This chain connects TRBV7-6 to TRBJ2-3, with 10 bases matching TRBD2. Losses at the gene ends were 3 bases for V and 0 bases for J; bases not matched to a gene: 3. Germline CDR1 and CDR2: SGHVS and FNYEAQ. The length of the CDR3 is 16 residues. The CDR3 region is CASSFLAGVSTDTQYF. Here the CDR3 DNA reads TGTGCCAGCAGCTTCCTAGCGGGAGTTAGCACAGATACGCAGTATTTT. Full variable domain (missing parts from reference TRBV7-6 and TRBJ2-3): GAGVSQSPRYKVTKRGQDVALRCDPISGHVSLYWYRQALGQGPEFLTYFNYEAQQDKSGLPNDRFSAERPEGSISTLTIQRTEQRDSAMYRCASSFLAGVSTDTQYFGPGTRLTVL.

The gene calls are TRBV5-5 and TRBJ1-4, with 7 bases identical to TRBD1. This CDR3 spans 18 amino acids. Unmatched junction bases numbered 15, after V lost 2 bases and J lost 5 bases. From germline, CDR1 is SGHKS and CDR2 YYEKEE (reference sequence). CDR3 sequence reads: CASSLRRTDRTINEKLFF. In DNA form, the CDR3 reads TGTGCCAGCAGCTTACGACGAACGGACAGGACGATAAATGAAAAACTGTTTTTT.

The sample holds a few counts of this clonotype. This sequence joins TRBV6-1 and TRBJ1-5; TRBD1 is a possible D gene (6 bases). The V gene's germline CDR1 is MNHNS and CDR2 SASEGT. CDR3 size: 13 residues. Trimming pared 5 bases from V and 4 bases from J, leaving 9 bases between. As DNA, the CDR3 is TGTGCCAGCAGTCCACAGGGAAATCAGCCCCAGCATTTT. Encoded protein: CASSPQGNQPQHF.

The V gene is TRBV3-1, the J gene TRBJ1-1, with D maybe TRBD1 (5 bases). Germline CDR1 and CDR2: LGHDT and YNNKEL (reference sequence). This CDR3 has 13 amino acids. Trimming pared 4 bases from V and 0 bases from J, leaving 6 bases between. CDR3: CASSLQVNTEAFF. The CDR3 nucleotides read TGTGCCAGCAGCCTACAGGTGAACACTGAAGCTTTCTTT. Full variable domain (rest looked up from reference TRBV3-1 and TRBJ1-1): DTAVSQTPKYLVTQMGNDKSIKCEQNLGHDTMYWYKQDSKKFLKIMFSYNNKELIINETVPNRFSPKSPDKAHLNLHINSLELGDSAVYFCASSLQVNTEAFFGQGTRLTVV.

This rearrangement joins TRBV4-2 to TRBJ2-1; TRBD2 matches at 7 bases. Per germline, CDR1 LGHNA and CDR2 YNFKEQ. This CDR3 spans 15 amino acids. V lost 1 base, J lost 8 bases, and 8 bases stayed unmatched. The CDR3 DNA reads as TGTGCCAGCAGCCAAGTCGCAAGCGGGGTTCATGAGCAGTTCTTC. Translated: CASSQVASGVHEQFF.

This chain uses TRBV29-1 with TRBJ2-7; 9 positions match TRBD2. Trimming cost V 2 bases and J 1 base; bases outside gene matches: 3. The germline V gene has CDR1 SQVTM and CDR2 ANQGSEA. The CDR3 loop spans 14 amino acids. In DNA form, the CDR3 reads TGCAGCGTTGAATTGCGGGAGGGTTCCTACGAGCAGTACTTC. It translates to CSVELREGSYEQYF.

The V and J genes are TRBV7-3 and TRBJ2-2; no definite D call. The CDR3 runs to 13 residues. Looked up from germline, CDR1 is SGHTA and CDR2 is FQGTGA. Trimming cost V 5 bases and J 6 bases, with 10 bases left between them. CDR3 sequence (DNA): TGTGCCAGCAGCCTACGCGCTCCCGGGGAGCTGTTTTTT. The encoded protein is CASSLRAPGELFF.

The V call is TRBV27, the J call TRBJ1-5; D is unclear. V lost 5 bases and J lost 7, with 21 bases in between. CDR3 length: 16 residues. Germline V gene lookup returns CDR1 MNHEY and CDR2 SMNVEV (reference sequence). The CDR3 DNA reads TGTGCCAGCAGTCCCCTGTCGGGGTTCCCGGGCCAGCCCCAGCATTTT. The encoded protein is CASSPLSGFPGQPQHF.

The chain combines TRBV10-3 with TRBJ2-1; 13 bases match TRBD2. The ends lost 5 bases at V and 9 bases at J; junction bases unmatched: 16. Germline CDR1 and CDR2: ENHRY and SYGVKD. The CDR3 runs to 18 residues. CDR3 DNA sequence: TGTGCCATCAGTCCAGGGGACGAGTGGGGACTAGCGGGGCGTGAGCAGTTCTTC. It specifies CAISPGDEWGLAGREQFF.

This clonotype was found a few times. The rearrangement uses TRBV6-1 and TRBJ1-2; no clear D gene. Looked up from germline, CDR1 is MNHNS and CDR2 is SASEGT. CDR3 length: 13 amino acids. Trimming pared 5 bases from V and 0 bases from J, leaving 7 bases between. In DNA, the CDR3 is TGTGCCAGCAGTATCGCACCTAACTATGGCTACACCTTC. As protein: CASSIAPNYGYTF.

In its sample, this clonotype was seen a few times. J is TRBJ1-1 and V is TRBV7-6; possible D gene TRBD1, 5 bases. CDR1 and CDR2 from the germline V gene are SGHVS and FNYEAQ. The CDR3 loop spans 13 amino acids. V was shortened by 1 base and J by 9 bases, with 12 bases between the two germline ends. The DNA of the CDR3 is TGTGCCAGCAGCTTAGAACTGGGACGTCAAGCTTTCTTT. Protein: CASSLELGRQAFF.